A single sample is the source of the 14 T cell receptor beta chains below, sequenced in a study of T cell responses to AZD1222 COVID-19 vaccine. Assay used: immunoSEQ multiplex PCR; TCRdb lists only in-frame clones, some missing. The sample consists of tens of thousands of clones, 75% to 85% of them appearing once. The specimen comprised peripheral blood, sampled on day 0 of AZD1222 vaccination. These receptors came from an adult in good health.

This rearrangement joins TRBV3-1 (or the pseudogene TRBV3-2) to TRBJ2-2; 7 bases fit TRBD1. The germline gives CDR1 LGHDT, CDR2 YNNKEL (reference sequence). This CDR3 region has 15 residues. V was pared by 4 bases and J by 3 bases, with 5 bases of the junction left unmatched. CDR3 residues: CASSPGQRHTGELFF. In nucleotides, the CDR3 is TGTGCCAGCAGCCCGGGACAGCGCCACACCGGGGAGCTGTTTTTT.

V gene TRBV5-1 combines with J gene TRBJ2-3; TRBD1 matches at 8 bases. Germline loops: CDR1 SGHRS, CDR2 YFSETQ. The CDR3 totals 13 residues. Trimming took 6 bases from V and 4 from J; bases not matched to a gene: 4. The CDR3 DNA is TGCGCCAGCACATTACAGGGGGCAGATACGCAGTATTTT. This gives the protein CASTLQGADTQYF.

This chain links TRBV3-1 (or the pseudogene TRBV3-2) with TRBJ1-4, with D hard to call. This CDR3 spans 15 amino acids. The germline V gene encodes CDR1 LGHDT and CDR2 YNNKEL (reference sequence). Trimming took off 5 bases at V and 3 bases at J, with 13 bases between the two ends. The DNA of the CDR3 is TGTGCCAGCAGCTCCCCGGAGTATCCTAATGAAAAACTGTTTTTT. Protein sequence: CASSSPEYPNEKLFF.

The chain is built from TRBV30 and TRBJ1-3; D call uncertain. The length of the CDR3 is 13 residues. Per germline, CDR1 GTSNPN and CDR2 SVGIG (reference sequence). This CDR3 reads CAVGPDSGNTIYF. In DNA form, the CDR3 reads TGTGCTGTTGGCCCGGACTCTGGAAACACCATATATTTT.

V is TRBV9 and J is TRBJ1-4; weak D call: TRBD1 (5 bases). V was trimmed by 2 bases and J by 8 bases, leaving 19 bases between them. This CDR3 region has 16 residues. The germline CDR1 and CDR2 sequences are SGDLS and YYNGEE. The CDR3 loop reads CASSVYSGTREEKLFF. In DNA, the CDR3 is TGTGCCAGCAGCGTTTACTCGGGGACGAGAGAGGAAAAACTGTTTTTT.

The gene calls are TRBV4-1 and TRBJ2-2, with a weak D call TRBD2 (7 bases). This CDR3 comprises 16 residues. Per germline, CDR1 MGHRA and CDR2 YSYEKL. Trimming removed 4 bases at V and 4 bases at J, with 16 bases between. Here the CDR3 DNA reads TGCGCCAGCAGCCCTCGTGGGGGGGCCGGCACCGGGGAGCTGTTTTTT. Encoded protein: CASSPRGGAGTGELFF.

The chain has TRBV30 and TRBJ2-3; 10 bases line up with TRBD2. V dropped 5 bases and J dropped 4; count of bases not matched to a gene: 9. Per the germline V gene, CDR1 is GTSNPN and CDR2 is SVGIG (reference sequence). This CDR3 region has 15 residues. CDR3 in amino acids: CAWSLAGVNADTQYF. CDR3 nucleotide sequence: TGTGCCTGGTCTCTAGCGGGAGTTAACGCAGATACGCAGTATTTT. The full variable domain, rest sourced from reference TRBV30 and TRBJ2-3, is SQTIHQWPATLVQPVGSPLSLECTVEGTSNPNLYWYRQAAGRGLQLLFYSVGIGQISSEVPQNLSASRPQDRQFILSSKKLLLSDSGFYLCAWSLAGVNADTQYFGPGTRLTVL.

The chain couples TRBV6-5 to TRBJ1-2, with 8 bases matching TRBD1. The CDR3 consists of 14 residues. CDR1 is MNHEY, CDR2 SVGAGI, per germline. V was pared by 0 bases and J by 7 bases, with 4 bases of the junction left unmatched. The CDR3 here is CASSYSGTGGGYTF. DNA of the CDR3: TGTGCCAGCAGTTACTCAGGGACAGGCGGTGGCTACACCTTC.

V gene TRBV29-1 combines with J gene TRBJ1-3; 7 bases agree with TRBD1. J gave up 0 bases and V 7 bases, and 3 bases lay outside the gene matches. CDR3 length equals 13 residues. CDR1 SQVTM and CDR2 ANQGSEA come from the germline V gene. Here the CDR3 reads CSAHRGSGNTIYF. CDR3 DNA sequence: TGCAGCGCCCACAGGGGCTCTGGAAACACCATATATTTT. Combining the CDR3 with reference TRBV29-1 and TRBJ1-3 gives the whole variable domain SAVISQKPSRDICQRGTSLTIQCQVDSQVTMMFWYRQQPGQSLTLIATANQGSEATYESGFVIDKFPISRPNLTFSTLTVSNMSPEDSSIYLCSAHRGSGNTIYFGEGSWLTVV.

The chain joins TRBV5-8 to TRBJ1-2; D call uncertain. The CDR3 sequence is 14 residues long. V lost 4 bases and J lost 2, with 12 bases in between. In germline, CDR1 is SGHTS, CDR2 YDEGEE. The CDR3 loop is CASSPGWQNYGYTF. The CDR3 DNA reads TGTGCCAGCAGCCCCGGGTGGCAGAACTATGGCTACACCTTC.

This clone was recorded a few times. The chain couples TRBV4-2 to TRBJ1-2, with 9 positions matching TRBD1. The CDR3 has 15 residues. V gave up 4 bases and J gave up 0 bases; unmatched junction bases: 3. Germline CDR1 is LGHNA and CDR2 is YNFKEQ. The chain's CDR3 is CASSPTGGPNYGYTF. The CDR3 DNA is TGTGCCAGCAGCCCAACAGGGGGCCCTAACTATGGCTACACCTTC.

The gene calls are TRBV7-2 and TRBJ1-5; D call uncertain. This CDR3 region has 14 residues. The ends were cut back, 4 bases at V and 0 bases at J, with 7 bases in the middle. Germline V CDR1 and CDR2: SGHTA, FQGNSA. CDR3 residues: CASSSEYSNQPQHF. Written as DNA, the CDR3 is TGTGCCAGCAGCTCAGAGTATAGCAATCAGCCCCAGCATTTT.

This chain's CDR3 is CASSLAGMETQYF. The CDR3 DNA follows: TGCGCCAGCAGCTTGGCGGGAATGGAGACCCAGTACTTC. The J gene is TRBJ2-5, the V gene TRBV5-1, with D perhaps matching TRBD2 (5 bases). With 0 bases removed from V and 5 bases from J, the gap between germline ends came to 8 bases. CDR1 is SGHRS and CDR2 is YFSETQ in the germline V gene. The CDR3 covers 13 residues.

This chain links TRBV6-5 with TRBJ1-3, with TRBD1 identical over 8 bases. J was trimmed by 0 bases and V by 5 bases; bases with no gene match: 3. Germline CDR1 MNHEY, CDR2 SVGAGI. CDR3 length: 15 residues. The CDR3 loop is CASSKGTGSGNTIYF. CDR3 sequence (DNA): TGTGCCAGCAGTAAGGGGACAGGCTCTGGAAACACCATATATTTT.